The next 14 T cell receptor beta chains were all read from a single sample in a study of blood T cell repertoires in COVID-19. Clones were sequenced by immunoSEQ multiplex PCR, and TCRdb holds only the in-frame ones, with some missing. Of about 200,000 clones in the sample, approximately 85% are singletons; the top ten hold approximately 2.3%. The sample comprised peripheral blood. The receptors originated from a woman between 65 and 79 years old with COVID-19, enrolled during active disease.

This clone has a single count. The CDR3 nucleotides are TGTGCCAGCAGCCAAGAGCGGGACGCAGATACGCAGTATTTT. The encoded protein is CASSQERDADTQYF. This chain connects TRBV3-1 (or the pseudogene TRBV3-2) to TRBJ2-3, with a tentative D call TRBD2 (6 bases). Germline CDR1 reads LGHDT; CDR2 reads YNNKEL (reference sequence). V was trimmed by 0 bases and J by 4 bases, leaving 8 bases between them. The CDR3 consists of 14 residues.

This clone was seen a few times. V gene TRBV21-1 combines with J gene TRBJ1-5; the DNA was not used to check the table's D call, TRBD1. TRBV21-1 is noted as a pseudogene. This CDR3 region has 15 residues. The CDR3 region has the DNA TGTGCCAGCGTCAGGGGTGCAGGGACGAATCAGCCCCAGCATTTT. This translates into CASVRGAGTNQPQHF.

The CDR3 sequence is CASSLMSGQGARKLFF. DNA for the CDR3: TGTGCCAGCAGCTTGATGTCGGGACAGGGGGCGCGGAAACTGTTTTTT. The J gene is TRBJ1-4, the V gene TRBV5-6; TRBD1 matches at 12 bases. CDR1 is SGHDT, CDR2 YYEEEE, per germline. This CDR3 contains 16 residues. Unmatched junction bases numbered 9, after V lost 1 base and J lost 11 bases.

V and J are TRBV19 and TRBJ1-6; TRBD1 might be the D (5 bases). V dropped 1 base and J dropped 5 bases, with 9 bases sitting between them. CDR3 size: 15 residues. Looked up from germline, CDR1 is LNHDA and CDR2 is SQIVND (reference sequence). CDR3 in amino acids: CASSIGTHNNSPLHF. The CDR3 region has the DNA TGTGCCAGTAGTATAGGGACACATAATAATTCACCCCTCCACTTT.

The chain combines TRBV14 with TRBJ1-6; 8 bases agree with TRBD1. V was clipped by 3 bases and J by 0 bases; unmatched bases: 4. This CDR3 region has 17 residues. CDR1 and CDR2 (germline): SGHDN, FVKESK. CDR3 sequence: CASSHLQGASYNSPLHF. The CDR3 DNA reads TGTGCCAGCAGCCACCTTCAGGGGGCCTCCTATAATTCACCCCTCCACTTT.

The rearrangement joins TRBV29-1 to TRBJ1-1; a weak D match, TRBD1 (6 bases). Trimming removed 8 bases from V and 1 base from J, with 11 bases in between. Germline V lookup: CDR1 SQVTM, CDR2 ANQGSEA. This CDR3 has 12 residues. The CDR3 loop reads CSYRDGNTEAFF. The CDR3 DNA reads as TGCAGCTACAGGGATGGGAACACTGAAGCTTTCTTT.

The chain joins TRBV6-5 to TRBJ1-3; 7 bases map to TRBD1. CDR1 and CDR2 (germline): MNHEY, SVGAGI. The V and J ends lost 8 bases and 0 bases, in that order; junction bases with no gene match: 7. The CDR3 is 15 amino acids. DNA for the CDR3: TGTGCCAGCTCGAGGACAGGACTCTCTGGAAACACCATATATTTT. Translated, it gives CASSRTGLSGNTIYF.

This clone was counted a single time. The chain recombines TRBV27 with TRBJ1-2; tentative D call: TRBD1 (5 bases). Between the trimmed V and J ends, which lost 6 bases and 4 bases, there was a span of 15 bases. The germline V gene has CDR1 MNHEY and CDR2 SMNVEV (reference sequence). The CDR3 runs to 14 residues. The CDR3 bases are TGTGCCAGCAGGCAGACAGTTAACAGCTATGGCTACACCTTC. It encodes CASRQTVNSYGYTF.

The CDR3 region is CASSVGQGEYTEAFF. The CDR3 coding sequence is TGTGCCAGCTCAGTTGGACAGGGGGAGTACACTGAAGCTTTCTTT. The chain joins TRBV18 to TRBJ1-1; 10 bases line up with TRBD1. The length of the CDR3 is 15 residues. The V and J ends lost 5 bases and 3 bases, in that order; junction bases with no gene match: 6. CDR1 is KGHSH and CDR2 is LQKENI in the germline V gene.

The chain is built from TRBV30 and TRBJ2-1, with unresolved D. The V end was cut by 2 bases, the J end by 6 bases, with 11 bases between. Germline assignment: CDR1 GTSNPN and CDR2 SVGIG (reference sequence). The CDR3 extends over 13 amino acids. The CDR3 DNA reads as TGTGCCTGGAGTATGCCCGGAGTCAATGAGCAGTTCTTC. Translation gives CAWSMPGVNEQFF.

The V gene is TRBV5-4, the J gene TRBJ1-1, with 7 positions matching TRBD1. CDR3 length: 15 amino acids. J lost 5 bases, V lost 4 bases, and 11 bases had no gene match. Germline-derived CDR1 and CDR2 are SGHNT and YYREEE (reference sequence). The DNA for the CDR3 is TGTGCCAGCAGCGCCGCAGGGGGGAGCGATACTGAAGCTTTCTTT. It encodes CASSAAGGSDTEAFF.

This clone was seen a single time. V and J are TRBV9 and TRBJ2-1; D is possibly TRBD1 (5 bases). The CDR3 totals 17 residues. CDR1 and CDR2 (germline): SGDLS, YYNGEE. Trimming shortened V by 3 bases and J by 0 bases, and 16 bases separated the two germline ends. CDR3 sequence reads: CASSDAEGHNSYNEQFF. CDR3 coding DNA: TGTGCCAGCAGCGACGCTGAAGGACACAACTCCTACAATGAGCAGTTCTTC.

This clone was found a few times. This chain joins TRBV9 and TRBJ1-6; D perhaps matches TRBD1 (6 bases). CDR1 is SGDLS, CDR2 YYNGEE, per germline. The CDR3 length is 14 residues. Trimming stripped 2 bases from V and 6 bases from J, with 9 bases between. CDR3 loop: CASSVQGSNSPLHF. DNA for the CDR3: TGTGCCAGCAGCGTCCAGGGGTCTAATTCACCCCTCCACTTT.

The V gene is TRBV5-1, the J gene TRBJ2-3; D perhaps matches TRBD2 (7 bases). CDR1 and CDR2 (germline): SGHRS, YFSETQ. The CDR3 covers 16 residues. The V end lost 3 bases, the J end lost 0 bases, and 14 bases lay between the germline ends. The CDR3 nucleotides are TGCGCCAGCAGCTCAGGCGGGGGCCGCAGCACAGATACGCAGTATTTT. As protein: CASSSGGGRSTDTQYF.